This TCR beta chain stems from a study of Ad26.COV2.S vaccination and SARS-CoV-2 variants. As for the study in general: Vaccine-arm donor from the placebo-controlled COV1001 Ad26.COV2.S trial.

Germline V gives CDR1 SGHAT, CDR2 FQDESV (reference sequence). V shed 7 bases and J 6 bases; nucleotides not matched to a gene: 6. The CDR3 consists of 13 residues. The table came from immunoSEQ multiplex PCR; TCRdb's copy has only in-frame clones and leaves some out. In the table there are approximately 350,000 clones, roughly 80% of which are singletons. Treatment denoted: some 19 received Ad26.COV2.S at low or high dose, single or two shots; about 5 received placebo; per-sample allocation not given. Sampling occurred on day 63 after the first vaccine or placebo injection. Cohort 1b enrolled adults aged 18-55 years in Boston.

The TCR sequence derives from a person between 18 and 60 years old who received the Ad26.COV2.S COVID-19 vaccine or a placebo. Sequencing used peripheral blood, obtained in a trial of Ad26.COV2.S vaccine versus placebo. The chain links TRBV11-1 to TRBJ2-1; 7 bases fit TRBD2. CDR3 sequence (DNA): TGTGCCAGCACCCACCCGGGGGGCAATGAGCAGTTCTTC. Translated: CASTHPGGNEQFF.